The 12 T cell receptor beta chains presented below share a single source sample, sequenced in a study of chemoradiotherapy in HPV16-positive cancers. Here immunoSEQ multiplex PCR was the method, and the copy in TCRdb shows in-frame clones only, minus some. The sample lists about 14,000 clones; 69% were seen once. Sample collection was performed from a patient who underwent chemoradiotherapy. The receptors come from a human donor with HPV-associated anogenital cancer.

This chain links TRBV18 with TRBJ2-1; 7 bases are shared with TRBD1. CDR1 and CDR2 (germline): KGHSH, LQKENI. Trimming at V came to 4 bases and at J to 0 bases, leaving 6 bases not matched to a gene. There are 16 residues in the CDR3. The CDR3: CASSRDRDSSYNEQFF. DNA of the CDR3: TGTGCCAGCTCACGAGACCGGGACAGCTCCTACAATGAGCAGTTCTTC.

The chain recombines TRBV7-9 with TRBJ1-2; 8 positions match TRBD1. The ends lost 5 bases at V and 2 bases at J; junction bases unmatched: 10. CDR1 and CDR2 (germline): SEHNR, FQNEAQ (reference sequence). The CDR3 spans 16 residues. The CDR3 here is CASSPTGVKENYGYTF. CDR3 sequence (DNA): TGTGCCAGCAGCCCGACAGGGGTCAAGGAAAACTATGGCTACACCTTC.

The chain links TRBV30 to TRBJ1-3; tentatively, D is TRBD1 (5 bases). Germline V gives CDR1 GTSNPN, CDR2 SVGIG (reference sequence). The CDR3 totals 12 residues. V lost 4 bases, J lost 3 bases, and 7 bases lay in between. Here the CDR3 DNA reads TGTGCCTGGAAGGGGATTGGAAACACCATATATTTT. Translated, it gives CAWKGIGNTIYF.

The chain is built from TRBV2 and TRBJ2-7; tentative D call: TRBD1 (6 bases). Germline-derived CDR1 and CDR2 are SNHLY and FYNNEI. V shed 4 bases and J shed 0 bases, with 10 bases lying between them. The CDR3 is 14 residues long. The CDR3 loop reads CASSADRYSYEQYF. The CDR3 DNA is TGTGCCAGCAGTGCCGACAGGTACTCCTACGAGCAGTACTTC.

The V call is TRBV28, the J call TRBJ2-7; TRBD1 aligns across 9 bases. The ends lost 4 bases at V and 0 bases at J; junction bases unmatched: 4. Germline V gene lookup returns CDR1 MDHEN and CDR2 SYDVKM. This CDR3 is 15 amino acids long. CDR3 region: CASSSGQGRSYEQYF. CDR3 in DNA: TGTGCCAGCAGTTCCGGACAGGGGCGCTCCTACGAGCAGTACTTC.

The rearrangement links TRBV4-1 to TRBJ1-4; D not certain. CDR1 and CDR2 (germline): MGHRA, YSYEKL. CDR3 size: 16 residues. V was cut by 4 bases and J by 7 bases, with 19 bases left in between. CDR3 sequence: CASSLTAGWVGEKLFF. DNA of the CDR3: TGCGCCAGCAGCCTCACAGCCGGGTGGGTGGGTGAAAAACTGTTTTTT.

This rearrangement joins TRBV7-9 to TRBJ2-7, with TRBD1 as a possible D gene (5 bases). Trimming removed 1 base at V and 0 bases at J, with 13 bases between. The germline V gene encodes CDR1 SEHNR and CDR2 FQNEAQ (reference sequence). This CDR3 spans 16 amino acids. CDR3 region: CASSLGLTGSSYEQYF. The DNA for the CDR3 is TGTGCCAGCAGCTTAGGGCTAACAGGCAGCTCCTACGAGCAGTACTTC.

J is TRBJ2-5 and V is TRBV5-1; D might be TRBD1 (6 bases). V shed 2 bases and J shed 1 base, with 12 bases lying between them. The CDR3 extends over 15 amino acids. Germline V gives CDR1 SGHRS, CDR2 YFSETQ. For the CDR3, the DNA is TGCGCCAGCAGCTTACAGGGCACTATCCAAGAGACCCAGTACTTC. It is translated as CASSLQGTIQETQYF. The variable domain in full, with the rest retrieved from reference TRBV5-1 and TRBJ2-5, is KAGVTQTPRYLIKTRGQQVTLSCSPISGHRSVSWYQQTPGQGLQFLFEYFSETQRNKGNFPGRFSGRQFSNSRSEMNVSTLELGDSALYLCASSLQGTIQETQYFGPGTRLLVL.

The chain employs TRBV4-3 and TRBJ1-4, with D maybe TRBD1 (6 bases). The V end lost 1 base, the J end lost 8 bases, and 14 bases lay between the germline ends. There are 15 residues in the CDR3. In germline, CDR1 is LGHNA, CDR2 YSLEER. CDR3 coding DNA: TGCGCCAGCAGCCAAGCTCGGGGGCCCAGGGAAAAACTGTTTTTT. It specifies CASSQARGPREKLFF.

This clone has only a few counts. This chain connects TRBV6-5 to TRBJ1-5; no reliable D call. The CDR3 totals 14 residues. CDR1 and CDR2 from the germline V gene are MNHEY and SVGAGI. Trimming pared 6 bases from V and 3 bases from J, leaving 12 bases between. CDR3 DNA: TGTGCCAGCAGACGGGGAAGAAACAATCAGCCCCAGCATTTT. It yields the protein CASRRGRNNQPQHF.

V gene TRBV4-3 combines with J gene TRBJ2-1, with D unclear. CDR1 is LGHNA, CDR2 YSLEER, per germline. V lost 6 bases and J lost 1, with 16 bases in between. The CDR3 is 16 amino acids. This CDR3 is CASSLRLVSSYNEQFF. The CDR3, as DNA: TGCGCCAGCAGTCTCCGACTGGTATCATCCTACAATGAGCAGTTCTTC.

The chain employs TRBV5-1 and TRBJ1-2, with a tentative D call TRBD1 (6 bases). Germline V gene data show CDR1 as SGHRS and CDR2 as YFSETQ. V shed 3 bases and J shed 2 bases, with 20 bases lying between them. CDR3 size: 17 residues. The CDR3 coding sequence is TGCGCCAGCAGCTCAAGGCGTGGACAGCCCTCCAACTATGGCTACACCTTC. Its translation: CASSSRRGQPSNYGYTF.